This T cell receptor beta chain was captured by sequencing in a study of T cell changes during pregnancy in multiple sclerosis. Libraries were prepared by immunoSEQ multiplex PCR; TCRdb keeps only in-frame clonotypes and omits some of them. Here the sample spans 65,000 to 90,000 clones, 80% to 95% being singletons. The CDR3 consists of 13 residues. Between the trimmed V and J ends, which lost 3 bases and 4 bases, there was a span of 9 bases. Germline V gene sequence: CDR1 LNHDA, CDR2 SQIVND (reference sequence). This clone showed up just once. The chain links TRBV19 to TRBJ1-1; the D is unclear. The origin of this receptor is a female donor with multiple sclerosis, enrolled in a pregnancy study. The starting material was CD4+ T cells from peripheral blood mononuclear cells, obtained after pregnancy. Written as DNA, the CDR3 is TGTGCCAGTAGTATTGTCAGAAGCACTGAAGCTTTCTTT. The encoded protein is CASSIVRSTEAFF.